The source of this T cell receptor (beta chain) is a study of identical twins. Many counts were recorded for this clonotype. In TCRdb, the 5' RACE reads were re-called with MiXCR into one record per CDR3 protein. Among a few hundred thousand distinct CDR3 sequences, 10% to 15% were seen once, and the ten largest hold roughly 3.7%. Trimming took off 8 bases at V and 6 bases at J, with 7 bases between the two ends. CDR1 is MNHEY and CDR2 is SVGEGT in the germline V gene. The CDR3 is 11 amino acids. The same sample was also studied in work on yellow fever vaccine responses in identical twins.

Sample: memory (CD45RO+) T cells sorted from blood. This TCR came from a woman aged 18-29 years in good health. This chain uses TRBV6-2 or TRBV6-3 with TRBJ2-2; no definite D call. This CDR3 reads CASQYPGELFF. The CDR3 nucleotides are TGTGCCAGCCAGTACCCCGGGGAGCTGTTTTTT.